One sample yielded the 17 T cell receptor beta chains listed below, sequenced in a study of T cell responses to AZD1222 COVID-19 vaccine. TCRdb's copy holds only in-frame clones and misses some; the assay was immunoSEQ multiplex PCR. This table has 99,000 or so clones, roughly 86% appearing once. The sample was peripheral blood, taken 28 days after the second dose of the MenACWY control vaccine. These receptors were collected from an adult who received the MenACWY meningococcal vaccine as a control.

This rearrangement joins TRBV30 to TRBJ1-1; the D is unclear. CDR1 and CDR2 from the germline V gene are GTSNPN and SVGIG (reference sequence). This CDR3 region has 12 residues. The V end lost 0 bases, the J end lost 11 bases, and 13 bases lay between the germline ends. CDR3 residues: CAWSVRGPWAFF. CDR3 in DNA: TGTGCCTGGAGTGTACGAGGCCCTTGGGCTTTCTTT.

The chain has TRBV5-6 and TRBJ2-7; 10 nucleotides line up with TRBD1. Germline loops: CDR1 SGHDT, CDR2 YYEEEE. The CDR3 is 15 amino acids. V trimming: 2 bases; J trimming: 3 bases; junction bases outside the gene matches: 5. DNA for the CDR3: TGTGCCAGCAGCTTAGCGGGACAGGGGCACTACGAGCAGTACTTC. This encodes CASSLAGQGHYEQYF.

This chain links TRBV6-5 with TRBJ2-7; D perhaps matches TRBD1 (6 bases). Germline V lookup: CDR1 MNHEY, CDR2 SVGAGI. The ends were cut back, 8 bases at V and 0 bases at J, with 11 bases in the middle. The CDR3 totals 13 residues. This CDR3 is CASRDTSSYEQYF. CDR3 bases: TGTGCCAGCCGGGACACGAGCTCCTACGAGCAGTACTTC.

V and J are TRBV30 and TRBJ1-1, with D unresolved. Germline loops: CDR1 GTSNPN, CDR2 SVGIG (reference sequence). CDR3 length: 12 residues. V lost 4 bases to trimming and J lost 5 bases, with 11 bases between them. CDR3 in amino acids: CAWITRWTEAFF. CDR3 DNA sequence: TGTGCCTGGATTACCCGGTGGACTGAAGCTTTCTTT.

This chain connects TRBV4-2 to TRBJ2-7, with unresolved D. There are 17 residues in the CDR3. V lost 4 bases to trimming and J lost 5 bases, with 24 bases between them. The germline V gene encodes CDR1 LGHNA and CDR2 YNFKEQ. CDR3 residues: CASSPDAPPSPRDEQYF. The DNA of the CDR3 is TGTGCCAGCAGCCCCGACGCCCCCCCTTCCCCAAGGGACGAGCAGTACTTC.

CDR3 amino acids: CASSQTVGGELFF. In nucleotides, the CDR3 is TGTGCCAGCAGCCAGACAGTTGGCGGGGAGCTGTTTTTT. The rearrangement links TRBV3-1 (or the pseudogene TRBV3-2) to TRBJ2-2, with a weak D call TRBD1 (5 bases). The germline V gene encodes CDR1 LGHDT and CDR2 YNNKEL (reference sequence). This CDR3 contains 13 residues. V lost 3 bases, J lost 7 bases, and 9 bases lay in between.

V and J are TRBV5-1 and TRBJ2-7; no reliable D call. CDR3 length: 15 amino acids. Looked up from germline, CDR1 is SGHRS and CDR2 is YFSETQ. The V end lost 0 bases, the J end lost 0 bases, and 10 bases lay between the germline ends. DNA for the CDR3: TGCGCCAGCAGCTTGGGAATGACAAGCTCCTACGAGCAGTACTTC. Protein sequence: CASSLGMTSSYEQYF. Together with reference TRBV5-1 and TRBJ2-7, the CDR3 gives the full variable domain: KAGVTQTPRYLIKTRGQQVTLSCSPISGHRSVSWYQQTPGQGLQFLFEYFSETQRNKGNFPGRFSGRQFSNSRSEMNVSTLELGDSALYLCASSLGMTSSYEQYFGPGTRLTVT.

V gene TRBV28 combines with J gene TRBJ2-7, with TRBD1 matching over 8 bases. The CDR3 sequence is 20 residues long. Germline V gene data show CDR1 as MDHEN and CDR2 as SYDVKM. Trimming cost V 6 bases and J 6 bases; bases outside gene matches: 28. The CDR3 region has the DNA TGTGCCAGCAGCCAGATAGCCGGGACAGGTACTTCCGGATGGTTTCGCGAGCAGTACTTC. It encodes CASSQIAGTGTSGWFREQYF.

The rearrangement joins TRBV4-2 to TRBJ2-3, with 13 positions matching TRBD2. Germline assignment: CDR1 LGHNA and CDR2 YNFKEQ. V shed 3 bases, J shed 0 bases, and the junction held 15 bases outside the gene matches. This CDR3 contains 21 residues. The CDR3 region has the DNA TGTGCCAGCAGCCATTACGAGACTAGCGGGGGGATCGGTCTTAGCACAGATACGCAGTATTTT. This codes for CASSHYETSGGIGLSTDTQYF.

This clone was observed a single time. The CDR3 DNA follows: TGTGCCAGCAGTTACGGCCAAGAGACCCAGTACTTC. Its translation is CASSYGQETQYF. The chain has TRBV6-2 or TRBV6-3 and TRBJ2-5; D is uncertain. CDR1 is MNHEY, CDR2 SVGEGT, per germline. The V and J ends lost 2 bases and 1 base respectively, with 2 bases between them. The CDR3 length is 12 residues.

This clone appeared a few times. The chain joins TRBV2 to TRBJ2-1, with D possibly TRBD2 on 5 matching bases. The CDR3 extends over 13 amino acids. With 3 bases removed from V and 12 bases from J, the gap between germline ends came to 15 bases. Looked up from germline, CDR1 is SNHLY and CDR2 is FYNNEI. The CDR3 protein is CASSDPGSYRQFF. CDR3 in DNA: TGTGCCAGCAGTGATCCGGGGAGCTATCGGCAGTTCTTC.

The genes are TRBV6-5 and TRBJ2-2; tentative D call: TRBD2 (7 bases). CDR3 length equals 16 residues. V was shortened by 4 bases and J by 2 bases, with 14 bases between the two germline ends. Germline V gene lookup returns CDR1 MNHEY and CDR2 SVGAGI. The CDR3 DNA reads TGTGCCAGCAGTTTGGGGGGGACAATTAACACCGGGGAGCTGTTTTTT. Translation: CASSLGGTINTGELFF.

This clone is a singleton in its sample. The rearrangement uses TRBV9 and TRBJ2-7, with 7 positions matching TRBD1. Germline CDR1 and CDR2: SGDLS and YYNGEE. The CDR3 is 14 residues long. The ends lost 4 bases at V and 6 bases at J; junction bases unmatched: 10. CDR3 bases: TGTGCCAGCAGCCCCTTGCAAGGGGGCCTCGAGCAGTACTTC. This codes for CASSPLQGGLEQYF. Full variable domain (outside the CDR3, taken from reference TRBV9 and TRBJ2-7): DSGVTQTPKHLITATGQRVTLRCSPRSGDLSVYWYQQSLDQGLQFLIQYYNGEERAKGNILERFSAQQFPDLHSELNLSSLELGDSALYFCASSPLQGGLEQYFGPGTRLTVT.

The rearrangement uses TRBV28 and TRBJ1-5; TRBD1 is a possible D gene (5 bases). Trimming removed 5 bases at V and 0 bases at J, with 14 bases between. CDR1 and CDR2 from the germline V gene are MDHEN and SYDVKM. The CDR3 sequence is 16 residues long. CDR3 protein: CASSSLPGRSNQPQHF. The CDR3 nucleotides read TGTGCCAGCAGTAGCCTTCCGGGACGTAGCAATCAGCCCCAGCATTTT.

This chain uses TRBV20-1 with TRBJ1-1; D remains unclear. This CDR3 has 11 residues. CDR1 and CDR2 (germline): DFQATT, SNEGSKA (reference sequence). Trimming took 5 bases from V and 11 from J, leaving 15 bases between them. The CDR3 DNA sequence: TGCAGTGCTTCGGACGGCCGAGGGGCTTTCTTT. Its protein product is CSASDGRGAFF.

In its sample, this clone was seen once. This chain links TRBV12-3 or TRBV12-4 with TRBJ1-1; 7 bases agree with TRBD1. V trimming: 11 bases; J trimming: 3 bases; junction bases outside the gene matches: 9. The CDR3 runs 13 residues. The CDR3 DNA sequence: TGTGCCTGCCGGAGGGGGCTGGACACTGAAGCTTTCTTT. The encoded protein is CACRRGLDTEAFF.

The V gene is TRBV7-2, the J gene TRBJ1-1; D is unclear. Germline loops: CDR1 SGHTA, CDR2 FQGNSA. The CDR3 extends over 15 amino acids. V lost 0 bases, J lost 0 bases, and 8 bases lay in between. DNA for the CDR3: TGTGCCAGCAGCTTAGCATCCAATGTGAACACTGAAGCTTTCTTT. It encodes CASSLASNVNTEAFF.